These 28 T cell receptor beta chains were sequenced from one sample in a study of read filtering for tumor transcriptome and immune sequencing. This library used roughly 400 ng RNA and molecular barcoded adaptors spanning alpha/delta and beta/gamma chains. TCRdb processed the reads anew with MiXCR; each CDR3 protein has one entry. The sample yields more than 30,000 distinct CDR3 sequences, roughly 18% seen once. Sequenced material: a population of CD138-negative cells sorted from bone marrow. These TCRs come from a donor aged 40 or older with multiple myeloma.

There are many counts of this clonotype. The chain is built from TRBV29-1 and TRBJ1-1; D is ambiguous. There are 10 residues in the CDR3. CDR1 and CDR2 from the germline V gene are SQVTM and ANQGSEA. V was cut by 7 bases and J by 3 bases, with 6 bases left in between. CDR3 DNA sequence: TGCAGCGCCCGGGACACTGAAGCTTTCTTT. Amino acids: CSARDTEAFF.

This clonotype was seen many times. The chain uses TRBV2 and TRBJ1-1, with no clear D. Germline V gives CDR1 SNHLY, CDR2 FYNNEI. The CDR3 has 14 amino acids. V lost 2 bases, J lost 3 bases, and 10 bases lay in between. CDR3 DNA: TGTGCCAGCAGTGAAAGTGGGTTCGACACTGAAGCTTTCTTT. It is translated as CASSESGFDTEAFF.

This clonotype came up many times. This chain links TRBV13 with TRBJ1-1; D is uncertain. Per germline, CDR1 PRHDT and CDR2 FYEKMQ (reference sequence). V dropped 3 bases and J dropped 0 bases, with 8 bases sitting between them. The CDR3 sequence is 14 residues long. CDR3 amino acids: CASSFLGMNTEAFF. The CDR3 DNA reads as TGTGCCAGCAGCTTCTTAGGAATGAACACTGAAGCTTTCTTT. The full variable domain, with the rest looked up from reference TRBV13 and TRBJ1-1, is AAGVIQSPRHLIKEKRETATLKCYPIPRHDTVYWYQQGPGQDPQFLISFYEKMQSDKGSIPDRFSAQQFSDYHSELNMSSLELGDSALYFCASSFLGMNTEAFFGQGTRLTVV.

Within the sample, this clonotype is medium-sized. V and J are TRBV10-3 and TRBJ2-1; TRBD2 matches at 8 bases. Per germline, CDR1 ENHRY and CDR2 SYGVKD. The CDR3 contains 19 residues. Trimming cost V 2 bases and J 0 bases; bases outside gene matches: 12. CDR3 residues: CAISESPAGASRSYNEQFF. CDR3 DNA sequence: TGTGCCATCAGTGAGAGCCCAGCGGGGGCCTCCCGCTCCTACAATGAGCAGTTCTTC.

This clonotype was recorded at least ten times. The chain recombines TRBV28 with TRBJ2-5; possibly TRBD1 for D (6 bases). V dropped 5 bases and J dropped 5 bases, with 15 bases sitting between them. The CDR3 has 14 amino acids. Germline V CDR1 and CDR2: MDHEN, SYDVKM. DNA for the CDR3: TGTGCCAGCAGTCAGACAGGCCCAAAGGAGACCCAGTACTTC. Its protein is CASSQTGPKETQYF.

In its sample, this clonotype was seen many times. The rearrangement joins TRBV7-2 to TRBJ1-5; D is unresolved. There are 12 residues in the CDR3. Germline-derived CDR1 and CDR2 are SGHTA and FQGNSA. V lost 2 bases, J lost 6 bases, and 5 bases lay in between. The DNA of the CDR3 is TGTGCCAGCAGCTTACTAGGTCAGCCCCAGCATTTT. As protein: CASSLLGQPQHF.

This clonotype is labeled as medium-sized. The CDR3: CAISDRTSGAVHTQYF. CDR3 DNA: TGTGCCATCAGTGACCGGACTAGCGGGGCGGTTCATACGCAGTATTTT. V is TRBV10-3 and J is TRBJ2-3; 12 bases fit TRBD2. The CDR3 spans 16 residues. Looked up from germline, CDR1 is ENHRY and CDR2 is SYGVKD. V lost 3 bases and J lost 7; bases outside the gene matches: 8.

Many counts were recorded for this clonotype. This chain joins TRBV6-5 and TRBJ2-2, with 11 nucleotides matching TRBD1. The germline gives CDR1 MNHEY, CDR2 SVGAGI. The CDR3 length is 18 residues. The V segment lost 0 bases and the J segment 1 base; nucleotides outside the gene matches: 4. CDR3 residues: CASSYSGGTGGNTGELFF. CDR3 nucleotides: TGTGCCAGCAGTTACTCCGGGGGGACAGGGGGGAACACCGGGGAGCTGTTTTTT.

This clonotype was seen many times. V is TRBV5-1 and J is TRBJ2-7; TRBD1 is a possible D gene (6 bases). V was shortened by 3 bases and J by 1 base, with 11 bases between the two germline ends. The germline V gene encodes CDR1 SGHRS and CDR2 YFSETQ. The CDR3 runs 14 residues. CDR3 protein: CASSSGTLSYEQYF. The CDR3 DNA reads as TGCGCCAGCAGCTCGGGGACACTTTCCTACGAGCAGTACTTC.

This clonotype has a count of ten or more. The chain combines TRBV7-8 with TRBJ1-5; 10 bases map to TRBD1. Looked up from germline, CDR1 is SGHVS and CDR2 is FQNEAQ. V was pared by 1 base and J by 0 bases, with 6 bases of the junction left unmatched. The CDR3 length is 18 residues. The CDR3 sequence is CASSLDGQGVYSNQPQHF. Written as DNA, the CDR3 is TGTGCCAGCAGCTTAGATGGACAGGGGGTCTATAGCAATCAGCCCCAGCATTTT.

This clonotype was seen many times. In DNA, the CDR3 is TGTGCCAGTAGTATTGGTCAGGGAAAAATCTACGAGCAGTACTTC. Protein: CASSIGQGKIYEQYF. The chain couples TRBV19 to TRBJ2-7, with TRBD1 as a possible D gene (5 bases). Per germline, CDR1 LNHDA and CDR2 SQIVND (reference sequence). Trimming left V 3 bases short and J 3 bases short, with 15 bases between. The CDR3 contains 15 residues.

This clonotype was seen repeatedly, ten times or more. The chain uses TRBV20-1 and TRBJ2-3; tentative D call: TRBD1 (6 bases). V was shortened by 1 base and J by 2 bases, with 10 bases between the two germline ends. The germline CDR1 and CDR2 sequences are DFQATT and SNEGSKA (reference sequence). The CDR3 consists of 14 residues. CDR3 sequence: CSARGTGYTDTQYF. The CDR3 nucleotides are TGCAGTGCTAGAGGAACAGGGTACACAGATACGCAGTATTTT.

This clonotype showed up many times. The gene calls are TRBV10-2 and TRBJ1-1; possible D gene TRBD1, 5 bases. Germline-derived CDR1 and CDR2 are WSHSY and SAAADI. The CDR3 has 11 amino acids. V lost 9 bases and J lost 8, with 13 bases in between. CDR3 nucleotides: TGCGCCAGTCGGGACGGGGTCGAAGCTTTCTTT. This gives the protein CASRDGVEAFF.

V gene TRBV10-2 combines with J gene TRBJ2-3; D is ambiguous. The germline gives CDR1 WSHSY, CDR2 SAAADI. This CDR3 is built from 12 residues. The V end was cut by 7 bases, the J end by 10 bases, with 15 bases between. CDR3: CASTERSSAQYF. For the CDR3, the DNA is TGCGCCAGCACCGAACGATCGTCGGCGCAGTATTTT.

There are many counts of this clonotype. The chain recombines TRBV12-3 or TRBV12-4 with TRBJ2-3; 9 nucleotides line up with TRBD2. J gave up 2 bases and V 1 base, and 7 bases lay outside the gene matches. The CDR3 extends over 17 amino acids. The CDR3 nucleotides read TGTGCCAGCAGTTTAGTGGGGAGCGGGGGGTACACAGATACGCAGTATTTT. Translating it yields CASSLVGSGGYTDTQYF.

By its share, this clonotype is medium-sized (0.01 to 0.1%). CDR3 nucleotides: TGTGCCAGCTCACAGCAGGGATCCTACAATGAGCAGTTCTTC. It translates to CASSQQGSYNEQFF. The V call is TRBV18, the J call TRBJ2-1; possibly TRBD1 for D (5 bases). Germline CDR1 and CDR2: KGHSH and LQKENI. This CDR3 contains 14 residues. The V and J ends lost 4 bases and 1 base respectively, with 8 bases between them.

There are many counts of this clonotype. V gene TRBV12-3 or TRBV12-4 combines with J gene TRBJ1-1; D perhaps matches TRBD1 (5 bases). V was shortened by 2 bases and J by 1 base, with 8 bases between the two germline ends. This CDR3 region has 14 residues. The DNA for the CDR3 is TGTGCCAGCAGTTTATCCGGGGGGAACACTGAAGCTTTCTTT. The encoded protein is CASSLSGGNTEAFF.

This chain links TRBV6-5 with TRBJ2-1, with TRBD2 as a possible D gene (6 bases). CDR1 is MNHEY, CDR2 SVGAGI, per germline. The CDR3 extends over 15 amino acids. Deletions cut 6 bases from V and 6 bases from J, with 18 bases between. DNA for the CDR3: TGTGCCAGCAGCATAAGACGGAGGGCCTGCAATGAGCAGTTCTTC. Protein: CASSIRRRACNEQFF.

This clonotype was seen ten or more times. The V gene is TRBV19, the J gene TRBJ1-6; the D is unclear. V gave up 5 bases and J gave up 7 bases, with 6 bases separating them. The germline V gene encodes CDR1 LNHDA and CDR2 SQIVND (reference sequence). There are 12 residues in the CDR3. The DNA for the CDR3 is TGTGCCAGTAGTTTTTTGAATTCACCCCTCCACTTT. Protein product: CASSFLNSPLHF.

The V gene is TRBV5-6, the J gene TRBJ1-2, with D perhaps TRBD1 (5 bases). The CDR3 runs to 14 residues. Per the germline V gene, CDR1 is SGHDT and CDR2 is YYEEEE. The V gene lost 2 bases and the J gene lost 3 bases, with 11 bases spanning the gap. CDR3 residues: CASSFDGGYYGYTF. In DNA, the CDR3 is TGTGCCAGCAGCTTTGATGGGGGTTACTATGGCTACACCTTC.

Turning to this clonotype: Just one base apart from a much larger clone, this may be a read error. This chain links TRBV7-9 with TRBJ2-5; the D is unclear. There are 13 residues in the CDR3. CDR1 and CDR2 from the germline V gene are SEHNR and FQNEAQ (reference sequence). The CDR3 region has the DNA TGTGCCAGCAGCTCGAGGCATCAAGCGACCCAGTACTTC. This translates into CASSSRHQATQYF.

Relative to its sample, this clonotype is medium-sized (0.01 to 0.1%). The chain couples TRBV15 to TRBJ2-1; D gene ambiguous. The ends were cut back, 2 bases at V and 7 bases at J, with 9 bases in the middle. This CDR3 region has 13 residues. The germline gives CDR1 LNHNV, CDR2 YYDKDF (reference sequence). The CDR3 loop is CATSRPSRNEQFF. The DNA for the CDR3 is TGTGCCACCAGCAGACCATCGCGAAATGAGCAGTTCTTC.

The chain combines TRBV24-1 with TRBJ1-3; the D gene is possibly TRBD1 (5 bases). The germline V gene has CDR1 KGHDR and CDR2 SFDVKD. This CDR3 has 13 amino acids. V lost 9 bases, J lost 1 base, and 9 bases lay in between. The CDR3 loop is CATQGTSGNTIYF. CDR3 in DNA: TGTGCCACCCAAGGGACTTCTGGAAACACCATATATTTT.

In its sample, this clonotype was seen many times. The chain has TRBV7-3 and TRBJ2-2, with D hard to call. V gave up 3 bases and J gave up 1 base, with 3 bases separating them. CDR1 and CDR2 from the germline V gene are SGHTA and FQGTGA. CDR3 length: 13 residues. The CDR3 is CASSLGNTGELFF. CDR3 bases: TGTGCCAGCAGCTTGGGGAACACCGGGGAGCTGTTTTTT. The complete variable domain, with remaining parts taken from reference TRBV7-3 and TRBJ2-2, reads GAGVSQTPSNKVTEKGKYVELRCDPISGHTALYWYRQSLGQGPEFLIYFQGTGAADDSGLPNDRFFAVRPEGSVSTLKIQRTERGDSAVYLCASSLGNTGELFFGEGSRLTVL.

This clonotype came up many times. The rearrangement links TRBV4-1 to TRBJ2-7, with 8 bases matching TRBD2. The CDR3 totals 16 residues. Losses at the gene ends were 0 bases for V and 0 bases for J; bases not matched to a gene: 4. Germline V lookup: CDR1 MGHRA, CDR2 YSYEKL. The CDR3 sequence: CASSQDPGTSSYEQYF. DNA for the CDR3: TGCGCCAGCAGCCAAGATCCCGGGACTAGCTCCTACGAGCAGTACTTC.

This clonotype was found a few times. V usage is TRBV7-8 and J usage is TRBJ1-5; D unclear. Germline V gives CDR1 SGHVS, CDR2 FQNEAQ. V lost 0 bases to trimming and J lost 4 bases, with 25 bases between them. The CDR3 has 20 amino acids. The chain's CDR3 is CASSLAKGPSDGRTNQPQHF. CDR3 DNA sequence: TGTGCCAGCAGCTTAGCGAAAGGACCAAGCGATGGGAGGACTAATCAGCCCCAGCATTTT.

This clonotype was found a few times. A far larger clone is off by one base, so a read error is likely. V gene TRBV6-1 combines with J gene TRBJ2-2, with 9 bases aligning to TRBD1. The length of the CDR3 is 15 residues. CDR1 and CDR2 (germline): MNHNS, SASEGT. The CDR3 nucleotides are TGTGCCAGCAGTCCATGGACAGGGGTTCACCGGGAGCCGTTTTTT. Translating it yields CASSPWTGVHREPFF.

About this clonotype: A read error may produce the germline difference seen at one junction end. The chain carries TRBV7-9 and TRBJ2-3; D might be TRBD1 or TRBD2, each matching 6 bases. Germline loops: CDR1 SEHNR, CDR2 FQNEAQ (reference sequence). The CDR3 spans 17 residues. The CDR3 loop is CASSLDPGAASTDTRYF. The DNA for the CDR3 is TGTGCCAGCAGCTTAGATCCGGGGGCCGCTAGCACAGATACGCGGTATTTT. Filled out from reference TRBV7-9 and TRBJ2-3, the complete variable domain reads DTGVSQNPRHKITKRGQNVTFRCDPISEHNRLYWYRQTLGQGPEFLTYFQNEAQLEKSRLLSDRFSAERPKGSFSTLEIQRTEQGDSAMYLCASSLDPGAASTDTRYFGPGTRLTVL.